Below are 17 T cell receptor beta chains sequenced from a single sample in a study of cytomegalovirus exposure and HLA in healthy donors. Using immunoSEQ multiplex PCR, the repertoire was profiled, and TCRdb retains in-frame clones only, with some absent. This sample has about 270,000 clones, with around 85% found just once. The sample taken for sequencing was PBMCs. The source is a woman aged 18-35 years in good health and CMV-seronegative.

The chain carries TRBV28 and TRBJ1-2; a weak D match, TRBD1 (6 bases). The CDR3 runs to 13 residues. Trimming removed 5 bases from V and 5 bases from J, with 12 bases in between. Germline V gene lookup returns CDR1 MDHEN and CDR2 SYDVKM. Here the CDR3 DNA reads TGTGCCAGCAGTCCCACAGGGCCTTATGGCTACACCTTC. This codes for CASSPTGPYGYTF.

This clone was recorded only once. The chain carries TRBV29-1 and TRBJ1-4; possible D gene TRBD1, 6 bases. Trimming shortened V by 7 bases and J by 7 bases, and 16 bases separated the two germline ends. This CDR3 spans 13 amino acids. CDR1 and CDR2 from the germline V gene are SQVTM and ANQGSEA. This chain's CDR3 is CSAGRGGGEKLFF. CDR3 DNA sequence: TGCAGCGCCGGGAGGGGAGGGGGTGAAAAACTGTTTTTT. The complete variable domain, with remaining parts taken from reference TRBV29-1 and TRBJ1-4, reads SAVISQKPSRDICQRGTSLTIQCQVDSQVTMMFWYRQQPGQSLTLIATANQGSEATYESGFVIDKFPISRPNLTFSTLTVSNMSPEDSSIYLCSAGRGGGEKLFFGSGTQLSVL.

The CDR3 sequence: CSVEPISGHPSDNEQFF. The DNA for the CDR3 is TGCAGCGTTGAGCCCATTTCGGGACACCCTAGTGATAATGAGCAGTTCTTC. V and J are TRBV29-1 and TRBJ2-1; maybe TRBD1 (6 bases). The CDR3 contains 17 residues. V gave up 3 bases and J gave up 7 bases, with 25 bases separating them. Germline-derived CDR1 and CDR2 are SQVTM and ANQGSEA.

The rearrangement joins TRBV6-5 to TRBJ2-5; weak D call: TRBD1 (7 bases). CDR1 is MNHEY, CDR2 SVGAGI, per germline. Trimming pared 2 bases from V and 5 bases from J, leaving 12 bases between. There are 14 residues in the CDR3. The CDR3 spells CASSYTAGGETQYF. For the CDR3, the DNA is TGTGCCAGCAGTTACACCGCAGGGGGGGAGACCCAGTACTTC.

J is TRBJ2-7 and V is TRBV4-1; 9 positions agree with TRBD2. CDR3 length equals 15 residues. With 4 bases clipped from V and 2 bases from J, the junction kept 6 bases outside the gene matches. Germline CDR1 reads MGHRA; CDR2 reads YSYEKL. CDR3 DNA: TGCGCCAGCAGCCTTACTAGCGGGCCAACCTACGAGCAGTACTTC. Translating it yields CASSLTSGPTYEQYF.

This chain links TRBV6-1 with TRBJ1-2; maybe TRBD1 (5 bases). Germline V gene data show CDR1 as MNHNS and CDR2 as SASEGT. Between the trimmed V and J ends, which lost 7 bases and 7 bases, there was a span of 19 bases. This CDR3 region has 14 residues. The CDR3 sequence: CASTESRDLGGYTF. CDR3 in DNA: TGTGCCAGCACCGAAAGCCGGGACTTGGGTGGCTACACCTTC.

The chain uses TRBV30 and TRBJ1-2, with D maybe TRBD1 (5 bases). CDR1 is GTSNPN, CDR2 SVGIG, per germline (reference sequence). Trimming removed 3 bases from V and 0 bases from J, with 14 bases in between. This CDR3 comprises 15 residues. CDR3 residues: CAWRKDSLTNYGYTF. CDR3 nucleotides: TGTGCCTGGAGAAAAGACAGCCTCACTAACTATGGCTACACCTTC.

This clone has more than one count but fewer than ten. In DNA, the CDR3 is TGTGCCAGCAGTTTACGGACCGGGGAGCTGTTTTTT. This translates into CASSLRTGELFF. This chain joins TRBV27 and TRBJ2-2; no reliable D call. The CDR3 extends over 12 amino acids. The V end was cut by 2 bases, the J end by 5 bases, with 3 bases between. CDR1 and CDR2 from the germline V gene are MNHEY and SMNVEV (reference sequence).

The chain employs TRBV20-1 and TRBJ2-3; no definite D call. Looked up from germline, CDR1 is DFQATT and CDR2 is SNEGSKA (reference sequence). V was pared by 7 bases and J by 7 bases, with 9 bases between. CDR3 length: 10 amino acids. The CDR3 here is CSGVDNTQYF. The CDR3 DNA reads TGCAGTGGCGTCGATAATACGCAGTATTTT.

This clone has more than one count but fewer than ten. The chain uses TRBV7-2 and TRBJ1-2, with 7 bases matching TRBD1. Germline CDR1 and CDR2: SGHTA and FQGNSA. There are 14 residues in the CDR3. Germline trimming cut 5 bases from V and 3 bases from J; bases unmatched to any gene: 6. The CDR3 DNA sequence: TGTGCCAGCAGCGTGGGCAGGGGGGACTATGGCTACACCTTC. It specifies CASSVGRGDYGYTF.

V gene TRBV5-6 combines with J gene TRBJ2-2; possible D gene TRBD1, 6 bases. V lost 3 bases, J lost 2 bases, and 8 bases lay in between. This CDR3 is built from 14 residues. From germline, CDR1 is SGHDT and CDR2 YYEEEE. CDR3 sequence: CASSSQGNTGELFF. In DNA, the CDR3 is TGTGCCAGCAGCTCACAGGGTAACACCGGGGAGCTGTTTTTT. Together with reference TRBV5-6 and TRBJ2-2, the CDR3 gives the full variable domain: DAGVTQSPTHLIKTRGQQVTLRCSPKSGHDTVSWYQQALGQGPQFIFQYYEEEERQRGNFPDRFSGHQFPNYSSELNVNALLLGDSALYLCASSSQGNTGELFFGEGSRLTVL.

The genes are TRBV11-2 and TRBJ2-7; D gene unclear. CDR1 and CDR2 from the germline V gene are SGHAT and FQNNGV. Trimming shortened V by 1 base and J by 9 bases, and 10 bases separated the two germline ends. The CDR3 is made up of 12 amino acids. The CDR3 nucleotides are TGTGCCAGCAGCTTAGTTCTAACTCTGCAGTACTTC. This codes for CASSLVLTLQYF.

The chain joins TRBV5-6 to TRBJ2-3, with TRBD1 identical over 10 bases. The length of the CDR3 is 15 residues. The V gene end was trimmed by 1 base and the J gene end by 5 bases; junction bases not matched to a gene: 4. Looked up from germline, CDR1 is SGHDT and CDR2 is YYEEEE. DNA for the CDR3: TGTGCCAGCAGCTTGCCGGGACAGGGGATAGATACGCAGTATTTT. This codes for CASSLPGQGIDTQYF. Drawing the rest from reference TRBV5-6 and TRBJ2-3, the complete variable domain is DAGVTQSPTHLIKTRGQQVTLRCSPKSGHDTVSWYQQALGQGPQFIFQYYEEEERQRGNFPDRFSGHQFPNYSSELNVNALLLGDSALYLCASSLPGQGIDTQYFGPGTRLTVL.

The rearrangement links TRBV6-1 to TRBJ1-3; 9 bases map to TRBD1. CDR1 is MNHNS, CDR2 SASEGT, per germline. The CDR3 consists of 15 residues. The V segment lost 3 bases and the J segment 2 bases; nucleotides outside the gene matches: 2. CDR3 sequence: CASSDTGGAGNTIYF. Here the CDR3 DNA reads TGTGCCAGCAGTGACACAGGGGGCGCTGGAAACACCATATATTTT.

The rearrangement joins TRBV28 to TRBJ2-7; 8 bases fit TRBD2. The CDR3 covers 15 residues. Germline-derived CDR1 and CDR2 are MDHEN and SYDVKM. V lost 8 bases to trimming and J lost 3 bases; unmatched junction nucleotides: 12. The CDR3 nucleotides read TGTGCCAGCCTGAACCGGGCGGGGGGCCTCTACGAGCAGTACTTC. It translates to CASLNRAGGLYEQYF.

V is TRBV29-1 and J is TRBJ2-3; TRBD1 matches 8 bases. V dropped 4 bases and J dropped 1; count of bases not matched to a gene: 10. The CDR3 contains 16 residues. Germline lookup yields CDR1 SQVTM and CDR2 ANQGSEA. In DNA form, the CDR3 reads TGCAGCGTTGGAGCCGACAGGGGCGTGGGCACAGATACGCAGTATTTT. Translation gives CSVGADRGVGTDTQYF.

The rearrangement joins TRBV12-5 to TRBJ1-2, with 7 bases aligning to TRBD1. Trimming at V came to 6 bases and at J to 4 bases, leaving 8 bases not matched to a gene. Per germline, CDR1 LGHNT and CDR2 FRNRAP. The CDR3 runs to 14 residues. Here the CDR3 reads CASGTGQASYGYTF. The CDR3 DNA sequence: TGTGCTAGTGGAACTGGACAGGCTAGCTATGGCTACACCTTC.